This T cell receptor (beta chain) was captured by sequencing in a study of T cells in Graves' hyperthyroidism and ophthalmopathy. RNA transcripts gave rise to amplified TCR beta CDR3 regions. An initial round of RT-PCR targeting the TCR CDR3 relied on the HTBI primer set. MiXCR was run by TCRdb on the multiplex PCR reads, yielding one entry per CDR3 protein. The repertoire holds 700,000 to 950,000 distinct CDR3 sequences, 35% seen once, with about a third in the top ten. From approximately 9.3 ml of fresh peripheral blood, PBMCs were isolated. This CDR3 has 16 amino acids. The germline gives CDR1 MGHRA, CDR2 YSYEKL. The V and J ends lost 4 bases and 6 bases, in that order; junction bases with no gene match: 10.

Sequences were obtained from blood. The clonotype originates from a woman aged 40 to 50 with Graves' hyperthyroidism. The V call is TRBV4-1, the J call TRBJ2-2; 8 nucleotides match TRBD2. CDR3 sequence reads: CASSLSGTSIAGELFF. The CDR3 DNA sequence: TGCGCCAGCAGCCTCTCGGGGACTAGTATCGCCGGGGAGCTGTTTTTT.